This entry features one TCR beta chain sequence. Its antigen is still unknown. This may stem from a read error, because a much larger clone lies one nucleotide away. Lacking the conserved final phenylalanine or tryptophan, this CDR3 likely reflects a read error. The data derive from a study of glioma-infiltrating T cells. Amplification of TCR alpha and beta CDR3 regions from RNA used iRepertoire nested multiplex PCR. For one-step reverse transcription and amplification, about 90-450 ng of tissue mRNA or PBMC total RNA was used. MiXCR, run by TCRdb on the multiplex PCR reads, gives a single entry per CDR3 protein. Of fewer than 250,000 distinct CDR3 sequences listed, around 30% were seen once; the top ten hold around 20%. Trimming stripped 2 bases from V and 8 bases from J, with 7 bases between. This CDR3 comprises 13 residues. Germline lookup yields CDR1 SNHLY and CDR2 FYNNEI. Study findings and constraints: Above-expected tissue-blood divergence occurred in all gliomas, most in low-grade ones. Tissue and blood shared very few CDR3 sequences.

The chain employs TRBV2 and TRBJ1-6, with D unclear. The clonotype comes from a human donor with low-grade glioma or glioblastoma, undergoing nonglioma brain surgery, or in good health (not recorded which). The source material was glioma tissue, nonneoplastic brain tissue, or PBMCs (not recorded which). The CDR3 sequence: CASSESRDSPLHS. DNA of the CDR3: TGTGCCAGCAGTGAATCGAGGGATTCACCCCTCCACTCT.